The entry below gives a single T cell receptor (beta chain) sequence along with its context. The CDR3 contains 18 residues. With 5 bases clipped from V and 9 bases from J, the junction kept 17 bases outside the gene matches. Germline V gene lookup returns CDR1 MNHEY and CDR2 SMNVEV (reference sequence). TCRdb keeps only in-frame clones here, not all; method: immunoSEQ multiplex PCR. There are about 210,000 clones in the sample; 80% occur only once, and around 7.7% lies in the top ten. This sample was included in a study of blood T cell repertoires in COVID-19. The sequencing sample was made of peripheral blood. The sequence derives from a woman aged 70-85 years with acute or convalescent COVID-19. This rearrangement joins TRBV27 to TRBJ2-3, with 13 nucleotides matching TRBD2. The CDR3 loop is CASSRRLAGGTGGLTQYF. In DNA, the CDR3 is TGTGCCAGCAGTCGGCGACTAGCGGGGGGTACGGGCGGATTGACGCAGTATTTT.